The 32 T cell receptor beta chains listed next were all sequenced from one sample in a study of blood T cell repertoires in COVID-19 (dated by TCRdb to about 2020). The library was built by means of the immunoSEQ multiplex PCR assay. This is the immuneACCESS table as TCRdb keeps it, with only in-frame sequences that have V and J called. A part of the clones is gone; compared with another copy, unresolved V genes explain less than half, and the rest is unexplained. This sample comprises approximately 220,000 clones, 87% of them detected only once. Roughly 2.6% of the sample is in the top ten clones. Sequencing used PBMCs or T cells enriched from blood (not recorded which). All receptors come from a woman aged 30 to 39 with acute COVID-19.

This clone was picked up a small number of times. This CDR3 is CASSEPAQRGYPKLFF. CDR3 DNA sequence: TGTGCCAGCAGTGAACCGGCGCAAAGAGGGTACCCAAAACTGTTTTTT. The chain combines TRBV25-1 with TRBJ1-4; D is undetermined. The V gene's germline CDR1 is MGHDK and CDR2 SYGVNS. Deletions cut 2 bases from V and 10 bases from J, with 20 bases between. This CDR3 is 16 amino acids long.

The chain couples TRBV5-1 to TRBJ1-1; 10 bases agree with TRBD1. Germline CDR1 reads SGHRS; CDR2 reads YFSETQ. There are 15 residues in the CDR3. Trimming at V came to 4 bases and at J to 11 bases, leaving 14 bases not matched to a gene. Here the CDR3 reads CASSPSGDRGVYAFF. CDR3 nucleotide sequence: TGCGCCAGCAGCCCCTCAGGGGACAGGGGAGTGTACGCTTTCTTT.

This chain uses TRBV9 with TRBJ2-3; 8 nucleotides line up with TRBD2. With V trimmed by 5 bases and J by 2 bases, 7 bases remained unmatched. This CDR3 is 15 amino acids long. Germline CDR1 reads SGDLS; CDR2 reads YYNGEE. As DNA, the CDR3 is TGTGCCAGCAGGAAGGCGGGGGGCTTCACAGATACGCAGTATTTT. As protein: CASRKAGGFTDTQYF. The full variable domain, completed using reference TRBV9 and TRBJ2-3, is DSGVTQTPKHLITATGQRVTLRCSPRSGDLSVYWYQQSLDQGLQFLIQYYNGEERAKGNILERFSAQQFPDLHSELNLSSLELGDSALYFCASRKAGGFTDTQYFGPGTRLTVL.

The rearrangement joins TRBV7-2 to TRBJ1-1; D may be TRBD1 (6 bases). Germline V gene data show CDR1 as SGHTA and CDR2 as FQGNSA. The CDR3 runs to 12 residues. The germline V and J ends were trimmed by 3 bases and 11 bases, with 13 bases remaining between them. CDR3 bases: TGTGCCAGCAGCTTTCAGGGGAGTTGGGCTTTCTTT. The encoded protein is CASSFQGSWAFF.

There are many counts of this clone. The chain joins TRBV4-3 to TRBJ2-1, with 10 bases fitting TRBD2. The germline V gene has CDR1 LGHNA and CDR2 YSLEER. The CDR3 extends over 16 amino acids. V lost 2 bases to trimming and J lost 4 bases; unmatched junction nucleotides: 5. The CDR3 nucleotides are TGCGCCAGCAGCCAACGAACTAGCGGGGAATACAATGAGCAGTTCTTC. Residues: CASSQRTSGEYNEQFF.

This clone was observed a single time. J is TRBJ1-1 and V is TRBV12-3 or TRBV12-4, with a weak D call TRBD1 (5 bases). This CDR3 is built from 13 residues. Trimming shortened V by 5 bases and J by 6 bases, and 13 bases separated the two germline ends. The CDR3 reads CASSPGSGAEAFF. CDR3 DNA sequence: TGTGCCAGCAGTCCGGGGTCGGGGGCTGAAGCTTTCTTT.

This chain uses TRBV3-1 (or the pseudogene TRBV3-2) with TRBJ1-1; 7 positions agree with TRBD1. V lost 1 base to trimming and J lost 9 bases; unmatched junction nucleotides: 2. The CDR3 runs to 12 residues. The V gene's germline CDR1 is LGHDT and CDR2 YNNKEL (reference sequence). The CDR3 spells CASSQAGQQAFF. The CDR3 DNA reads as TGTGCCAGCAGCCAAGCGGGACAGCAAGCTTTCTTT.

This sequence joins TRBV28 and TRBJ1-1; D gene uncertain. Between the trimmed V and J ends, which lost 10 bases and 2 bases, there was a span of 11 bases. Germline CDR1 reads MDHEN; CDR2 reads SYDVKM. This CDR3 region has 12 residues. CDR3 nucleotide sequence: TGTGCCACCTCTGAGGGAAACACTGAAGCTTTCTTT. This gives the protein CATSEGNTEAFF. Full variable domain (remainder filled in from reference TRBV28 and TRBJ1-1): DVKVTQSSRYLVKRTGEKVFLECVQDMDHENMFWYRQDPGLGLRLIYFSYDVKMKEKGDIPEGYSVSREKKERFSLILESASTNQTSMYLCATSEGNTEAFFGQGTRLTVV.

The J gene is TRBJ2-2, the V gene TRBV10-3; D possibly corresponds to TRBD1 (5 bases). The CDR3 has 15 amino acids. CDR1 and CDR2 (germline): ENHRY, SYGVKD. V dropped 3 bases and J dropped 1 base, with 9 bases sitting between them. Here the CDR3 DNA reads TGTGCCATCAGTGATCAGGACAAGAACACCGGGGAGCTGTTTTTT. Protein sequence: CAISDQDKNTGELFF.

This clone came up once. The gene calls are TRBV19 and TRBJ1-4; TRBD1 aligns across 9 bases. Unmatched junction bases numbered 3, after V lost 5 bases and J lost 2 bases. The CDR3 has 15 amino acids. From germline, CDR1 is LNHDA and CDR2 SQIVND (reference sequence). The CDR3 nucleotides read TGTGCCAGTAGTGCGACAGGGGGGACTAATGAAAAACTGTTTTTT. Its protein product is CASSATGGTNEKLFF. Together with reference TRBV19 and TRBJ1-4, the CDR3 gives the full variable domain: DGGITQSPKYLFRKEGQNVTLSCEQNLNHDAMYWYRQDPGQGLRLIYYSQIVNDFQKGDIAEGYSVSREKKESFPLTVTSAQKNPTAFYLCASSATGGTNEKLFFGSGTQLSVL.

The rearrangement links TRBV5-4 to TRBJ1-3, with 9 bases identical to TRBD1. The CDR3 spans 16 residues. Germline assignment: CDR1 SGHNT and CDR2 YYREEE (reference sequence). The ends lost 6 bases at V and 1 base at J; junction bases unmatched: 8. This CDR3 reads CASTTGGPSSGNTIYF. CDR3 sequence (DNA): TGTGCCAGCACCACAGGGGGCCCCTCTTCTGGAAACACCATATATTTT.

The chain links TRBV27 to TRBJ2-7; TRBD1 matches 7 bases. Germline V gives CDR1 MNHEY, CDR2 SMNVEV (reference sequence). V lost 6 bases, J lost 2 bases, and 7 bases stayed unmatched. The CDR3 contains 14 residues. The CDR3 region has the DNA TGTGCCAGCAGGAATAACAGGGGTGCCTACGAGCAGTACTTC. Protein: CASRNNRGAYEQYF.

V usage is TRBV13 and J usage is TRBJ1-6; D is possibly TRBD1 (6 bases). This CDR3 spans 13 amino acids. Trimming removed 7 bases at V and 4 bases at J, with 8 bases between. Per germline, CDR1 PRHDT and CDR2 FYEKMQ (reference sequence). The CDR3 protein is CASTDSYNSPLHF. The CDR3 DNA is TGTGCCAGCACGGACAGTTATAATTCACCCCTCCACTTT.

CDR3 sequence (DNA): TGTGCCAGCTCACCACCCTCTGGGCCTGCAACTAATGAAAAACTGTTTTTT. Translating gives CASSPPSGPATNEKLFF. The chain links TRBV18 to TRBJ1-4; no clear D. V was shortened by 0 bases and J by 0 bases, with 11 bases between the two germline ends. The CDR3 covers 17 residues. Germline CDR1 KGHSH, CDR2 LQKENI.

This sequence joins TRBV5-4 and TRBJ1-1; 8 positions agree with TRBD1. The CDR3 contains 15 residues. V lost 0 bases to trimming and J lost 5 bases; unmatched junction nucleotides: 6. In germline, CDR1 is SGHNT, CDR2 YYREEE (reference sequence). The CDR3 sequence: CASSLVRTGRTEAFF. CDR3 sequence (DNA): TGTGCCAGCAGCTTGGTCCGGACAGGGCGGACTGAAGCTTTCTTT.

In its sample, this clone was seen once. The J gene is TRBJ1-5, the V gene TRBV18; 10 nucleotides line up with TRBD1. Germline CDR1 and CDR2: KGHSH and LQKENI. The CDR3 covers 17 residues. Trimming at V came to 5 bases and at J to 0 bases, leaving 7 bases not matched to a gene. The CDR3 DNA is TGTGCCAGCTCATCCGGGACAGGGGCCTCTAGCAATCAGCCCCAGCATTTT. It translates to CASSSGTGASSNQPQHF.

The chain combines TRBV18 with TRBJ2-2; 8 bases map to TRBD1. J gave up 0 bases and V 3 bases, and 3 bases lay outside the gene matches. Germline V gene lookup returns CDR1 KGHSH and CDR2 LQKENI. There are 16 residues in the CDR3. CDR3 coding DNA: TGTGCCAGCTCACCCTTGGACAGGGCGAACACCGGGGAGCTGTTTTTT. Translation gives CASSPLDRANTGELFF.

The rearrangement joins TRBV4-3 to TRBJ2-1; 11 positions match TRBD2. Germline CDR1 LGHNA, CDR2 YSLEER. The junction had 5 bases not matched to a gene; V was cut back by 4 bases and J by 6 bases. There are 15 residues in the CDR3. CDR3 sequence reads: CASSLGSGGANEQFF. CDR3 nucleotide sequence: TGCGCCAGCAGCCTGGGTAGCGGGGGGGCCAATGAGCAGTTCTTC.

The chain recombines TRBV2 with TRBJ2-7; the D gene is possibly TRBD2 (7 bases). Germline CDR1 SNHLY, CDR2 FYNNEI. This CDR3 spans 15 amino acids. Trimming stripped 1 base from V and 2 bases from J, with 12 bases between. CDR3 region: CASSEGGGPPYEQYF. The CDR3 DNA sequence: TGTGCCAGCAGTGAAGGGGGGGGCCCCCCCTACGAGCAGTACTTC.

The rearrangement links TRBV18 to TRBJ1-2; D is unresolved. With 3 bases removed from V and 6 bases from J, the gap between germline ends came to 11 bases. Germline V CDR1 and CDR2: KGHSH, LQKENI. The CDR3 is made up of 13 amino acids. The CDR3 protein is CASSPERADGYTF. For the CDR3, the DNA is TGTGCCAGCTCACCGGAGCGAGCGGATGGCTACACCTTC. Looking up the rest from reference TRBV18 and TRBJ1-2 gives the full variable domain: NAGVMQNPRHLVRRRGQEARLRCSPMKGHSHVYWYRQLPEEGLKFMVYLQKENIIDESGMPKERFSAEFPKEGPSILRIQQVVRGDSAAYFCASSPERADGYTFGSGTRLTVV.

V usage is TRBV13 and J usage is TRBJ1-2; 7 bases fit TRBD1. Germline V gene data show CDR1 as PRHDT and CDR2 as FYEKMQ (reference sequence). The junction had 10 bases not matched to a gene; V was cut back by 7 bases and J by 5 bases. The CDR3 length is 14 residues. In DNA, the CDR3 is TGTGCCAGCACCATCTCTGACAGGGCATATGGCTACACCTTC. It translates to CASTISDRAYGYTF.

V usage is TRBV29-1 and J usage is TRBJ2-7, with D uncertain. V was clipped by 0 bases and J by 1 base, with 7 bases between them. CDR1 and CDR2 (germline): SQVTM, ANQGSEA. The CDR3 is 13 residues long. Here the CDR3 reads CSVEDTVSYEQYF. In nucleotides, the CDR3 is TGCAGCGTTGAAGACACAGTTTCCTACGAGCAGTACTTC.

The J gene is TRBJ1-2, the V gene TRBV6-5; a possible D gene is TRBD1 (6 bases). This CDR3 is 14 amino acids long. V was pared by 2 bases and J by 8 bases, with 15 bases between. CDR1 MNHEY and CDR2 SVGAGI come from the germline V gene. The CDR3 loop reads CASSYGRGNEGYTF. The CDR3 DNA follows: TGTGCCAGCAGTTACGGAAGGGGGAACGAGGGCTACACCTTC.

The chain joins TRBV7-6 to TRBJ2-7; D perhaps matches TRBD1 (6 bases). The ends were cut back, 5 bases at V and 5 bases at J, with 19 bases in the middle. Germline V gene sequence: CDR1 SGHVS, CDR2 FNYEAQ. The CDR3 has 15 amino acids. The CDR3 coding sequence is TGTGCCAGCAGCCCGGCGGCAACCGAGGGGGACGAGCAGTACTTC. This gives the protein CASSPAATEGDEQYF.

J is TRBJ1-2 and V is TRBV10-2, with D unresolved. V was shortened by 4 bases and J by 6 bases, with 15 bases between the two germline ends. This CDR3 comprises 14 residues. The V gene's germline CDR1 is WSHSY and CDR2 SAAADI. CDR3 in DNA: TGCGCCAGCAGTGCTAGCGGGGATGGGCATGGCTACACCTTC. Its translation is CASSASGDGHGYTF.

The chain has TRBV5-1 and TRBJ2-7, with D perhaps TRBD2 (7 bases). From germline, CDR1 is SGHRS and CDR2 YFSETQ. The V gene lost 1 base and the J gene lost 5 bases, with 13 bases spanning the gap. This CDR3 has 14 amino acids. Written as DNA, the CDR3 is TGCGCCAGCAGCTTGACGGGGGGCTGGGACGAGCAGTACTTC. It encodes CASSLTGGWDEQYF.

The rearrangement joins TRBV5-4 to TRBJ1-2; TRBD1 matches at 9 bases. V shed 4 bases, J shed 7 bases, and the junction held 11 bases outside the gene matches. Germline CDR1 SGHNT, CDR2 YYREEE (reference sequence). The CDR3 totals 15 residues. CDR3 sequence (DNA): TGTGCCAGCAGCGCGCCGGGACAGGGAATTGGTGGCTACACCTTC. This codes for CASSAPGQGIGGYTF.

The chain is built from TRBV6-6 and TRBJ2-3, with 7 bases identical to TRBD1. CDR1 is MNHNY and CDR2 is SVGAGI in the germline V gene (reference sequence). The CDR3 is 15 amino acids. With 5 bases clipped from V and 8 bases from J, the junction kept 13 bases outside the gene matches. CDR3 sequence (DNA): TGTGCCAGCAGTGACCCGACAGGGCTCTTAGGTACGCAGTATTTT. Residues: CASSDPTGLLGTQYF.

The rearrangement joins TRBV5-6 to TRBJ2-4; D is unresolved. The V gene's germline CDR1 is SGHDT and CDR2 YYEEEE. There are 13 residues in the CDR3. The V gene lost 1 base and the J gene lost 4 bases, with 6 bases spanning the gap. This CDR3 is CASSLNRKNIQYF. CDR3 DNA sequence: TGTGCCAGCAGCTTGAACAGAAAAAACATTCAGTACTTC.

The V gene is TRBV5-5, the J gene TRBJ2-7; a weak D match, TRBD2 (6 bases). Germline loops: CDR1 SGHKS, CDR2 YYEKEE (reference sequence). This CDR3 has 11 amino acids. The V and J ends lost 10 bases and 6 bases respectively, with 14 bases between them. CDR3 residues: CASGTSFEQYF. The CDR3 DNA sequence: TGTGCCTCTGGGACTTCTTTCGAGCAGTACTTC.

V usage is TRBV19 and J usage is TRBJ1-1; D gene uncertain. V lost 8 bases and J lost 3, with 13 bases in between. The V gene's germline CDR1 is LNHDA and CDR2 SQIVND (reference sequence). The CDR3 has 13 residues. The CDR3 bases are TGTGCCAGTTCGGATGGCGGTTACACTGAAGCTTTCTTT. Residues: CASSDGGYTEAFF. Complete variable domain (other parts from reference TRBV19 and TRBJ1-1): DGGITQSPKYLFRKEGQNVTLSCEQNLNHDAMYWYRQDPGQGLRLIYYSQIVNDFQKGDIAEGYSVSREKKESFPLTVTSAQKNPTAFYLCASSDGGYTEAFFGQGTRLTVV.

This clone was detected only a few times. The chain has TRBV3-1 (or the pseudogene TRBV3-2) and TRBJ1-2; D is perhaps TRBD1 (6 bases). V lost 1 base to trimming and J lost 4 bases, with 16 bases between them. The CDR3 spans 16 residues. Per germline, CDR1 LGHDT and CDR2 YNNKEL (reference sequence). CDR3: CASSQGEKQGAYGYTF. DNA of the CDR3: TGTGCCAGCAGCCAAGGCGAAAAACAGGGAGCCTATGGCTACACCTTC.